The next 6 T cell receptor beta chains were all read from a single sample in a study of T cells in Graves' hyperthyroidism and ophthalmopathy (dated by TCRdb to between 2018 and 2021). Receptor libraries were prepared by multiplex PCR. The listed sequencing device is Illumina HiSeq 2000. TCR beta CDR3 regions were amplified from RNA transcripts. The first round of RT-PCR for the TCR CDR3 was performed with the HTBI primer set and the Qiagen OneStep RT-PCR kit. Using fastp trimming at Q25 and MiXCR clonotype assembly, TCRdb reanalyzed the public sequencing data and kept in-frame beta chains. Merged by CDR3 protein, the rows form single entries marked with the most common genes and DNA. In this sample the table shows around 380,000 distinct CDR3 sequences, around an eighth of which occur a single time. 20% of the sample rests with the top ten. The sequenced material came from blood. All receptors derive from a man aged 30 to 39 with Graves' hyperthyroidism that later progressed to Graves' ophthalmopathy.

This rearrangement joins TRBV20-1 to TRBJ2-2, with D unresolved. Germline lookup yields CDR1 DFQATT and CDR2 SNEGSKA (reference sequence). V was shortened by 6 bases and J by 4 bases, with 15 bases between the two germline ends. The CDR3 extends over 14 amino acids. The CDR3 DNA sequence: TGCAGTGCCCAGAATAAGCTTGCCACCGGGGAGCTGTTTTTT. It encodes CSAQNKLATGELFF.

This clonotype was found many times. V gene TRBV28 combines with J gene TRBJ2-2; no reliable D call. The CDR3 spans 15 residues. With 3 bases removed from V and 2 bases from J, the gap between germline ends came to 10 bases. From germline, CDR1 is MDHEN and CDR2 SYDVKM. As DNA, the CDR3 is TGTGCCAGCAGTTTGGGTCAGGAAAACACCGGGGAGCTGTTTTTT. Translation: CASSLGQENTGELFF. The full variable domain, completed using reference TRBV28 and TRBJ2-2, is DVKVTQSSRYLVKRTGEKVFLECVQDMDHENMFWYRQDPGLGLRLIYFSYDVKMKEKGDIPEGYSVSREKKERFSLILESASTNQTSMYLCASSLGQENTGELFFGEGSRLTVL.

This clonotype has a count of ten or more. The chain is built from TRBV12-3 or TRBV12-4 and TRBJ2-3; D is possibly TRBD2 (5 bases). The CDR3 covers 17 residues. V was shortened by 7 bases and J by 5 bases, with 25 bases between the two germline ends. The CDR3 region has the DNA TGTGCCAGCACACCCACCGGACTGAAGTTACATTTAGATACGCAGTATTTT. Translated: CASTPTGLKLHLDTQYF.

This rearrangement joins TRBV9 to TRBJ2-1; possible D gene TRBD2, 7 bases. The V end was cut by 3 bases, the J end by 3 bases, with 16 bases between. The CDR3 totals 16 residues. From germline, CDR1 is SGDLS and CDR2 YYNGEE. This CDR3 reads CASSGGGGTIYNEQFF. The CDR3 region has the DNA TGTGCCAGCAGCGGAGGGGGGGGGACTATCTACAATGAGCAGTTCTTC. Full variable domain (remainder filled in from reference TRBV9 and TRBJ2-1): DSGVTQTPKHLITATGQRVTLRCSPRSGDLSVYWYQQSLDQGLQFLIQYYNGEERAKGNILERFSAQQFPDLHSELNLSSLELGDSALYFCASSGGGGTIYNEQFFGPGTRLTVL.

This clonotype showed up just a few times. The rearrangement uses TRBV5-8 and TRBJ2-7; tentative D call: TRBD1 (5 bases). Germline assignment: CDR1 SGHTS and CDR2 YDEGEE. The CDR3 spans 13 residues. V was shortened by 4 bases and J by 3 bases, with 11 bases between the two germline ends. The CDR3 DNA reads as TGTGCCAGCAGCCCCGACAGAAACTACGAGCAGTACTTC. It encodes CASSPDRNYEQYF.

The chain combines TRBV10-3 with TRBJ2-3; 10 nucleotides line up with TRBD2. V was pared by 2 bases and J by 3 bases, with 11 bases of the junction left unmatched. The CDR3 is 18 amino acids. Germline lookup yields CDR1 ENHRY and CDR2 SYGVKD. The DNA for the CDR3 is TGTGCCATCAGTGAGCAACCCGGGGCTAGCGGGGGAACAGATACGCAGTATTTT. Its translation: CAISEQPGASGGTDTQYF.